A selection of T cell receptor beta chains follows, all from one sample in a study of cytomegalovirus exposure and HLA in healthy donors. The assay was immunoSEQ multiplex PCR, and TCRdb's table has in-frame clones only and misses some. The sample has around 99,000 clones; under 80% are singletons. The sequencing sample was made of PBMCs. The receptors originated from a woman in her forties or fifties in good health and CMV-seropositive. Both conserved end residues are part of each CDR3. The D gene is left open where the match is weak. Not every row has a clone size; where given, it reads once, few, many or a size class.

abundance	v_gene	d_gene	j_gene	CDR3nt	CDR3aa
-	TRBV2	TRBD2	TRBJ2-3	TGTGCCAGCGGCGGGGGGAGCACAGATACGCAGTATTTT	CASGGGSTDTQYF
-	TRBV19	-	TRBJ1-1	TGTGCCAGTAGTATAGCGGGAGCAGGCGGAACTGAAGCTTTCTTT	CASSIAGAGGTEAFF
-	TRBV7-9	-	TRBJ2-7	TGTTCCAGCAGCTCCGAAACAGGGTTTGCCTACGAGCAGTACTTC	CSSSSETGFAYEQYF
-	TRBV5-6	-	TRBJ2-5	TGTGCCAGCAGCCCCCAGGGTAGCCAAGAGACCCAGTACTTC	CASSPQGSQETQYF
-	TRBV29-1	-	TRBJ2-3	TGCAGCGGCCGTGACCCAGGGGGCACAGATACGCAGTATTTT	CSGRDPGGTDTQYF
-	TRBV29-1	-	TRBJ2-4	TGCAGCGTTGAAGTGGCAGGGGTAAACATTCAGTACTTC	CSVEVAGVNIQYF
-	TRBV18	TRBD1	TRBJ2-7	TGTGCCAGCTCAAGGGGGCGGCCCACCTACGAGCAGTACTTC	CASSRGRPTYEQYF
once	TRBV15	-	TRBJ2-3	TGTGCCACCAGCAGAGATCAGACTAGCACAGATACGCAGTATTTT	CATSRDQTSTDTQYF
-	TRBV29-1	-	TRBJ2-7	TGCAGCGTTGAATCCTGGTCGACGGGCTCCTACGAGCAGTACTTC	CSVESWSTGSYEQYF
-	TRBV6-1	-	TRBJ2-3	TGTGCCAGCAGGGCTACAGATACGCAGTATTTT	CASRATDTQYF
few	TRBV25-1	-	TRBJ1-4	TGTGCCAGCAGTGAATGGAGTGAAAAACTGTTTTTT	CASSEWSEKLFF
-	TRBV25-1	TRBD1	TRBJ2-1	TGTGCCAGCACCTCTGTCGGACAGGGACACAATGAGCAGTTCTTC	CASTSVGQGHNEQFF
-	TRBV5-1	TRBD2	TRBJ2-7	TGCGCCAGCAGGGCGGGAGACCTCTACGAGCAGTACTTC	CASRAGDLYEQYF
-	TRBV19	TRBD1	TRBJ2-7	TGTGCCAGTAGGGCTGACAGGGCCTCCTACGAGCAGTACTTC	CASRADRASYEQYF
-	TRBV6-5	TRBD1	TRBJ2-3	TGTGCCAGCAGTATCACAGGGGGCGGGGCAGATACGCAGTATTTT	CASSITGGGADTQYF
few	TRBV7-7	-	TRBJ1-1	TGTGCTAGCAGCAGACAGCAGAACACTGAAGCTTTCTTT	CASSRQQNTEAFF
-	TRBV5-1	-	TRBJ2-5	TGCGCCAGCAGACCGGCGGAGCAGAGCCCCGGAGGGACCCAGTACTTC	CASRPAEQSPGGTQYF
-	TRBV10-3	TRBD1	TRBJ1-5	TGTGCCATCAGTGAGTCCCAGGACAGGGTTTATCAGCCCCAGCATTTT	CAISESQDRVYQPQHF
-	TRBV15	TRBD1	TRBJ2-2	TGTGCCACCAGCAGAGATGGTGAGGGGGCCGACGGGGAGCTGTTTTTT	CATSRDGEGADGELFF
-	TRBV2	-	TRBJ1-2	TGTGCCAGCAGTACCCTCGGCGGGGTTGGCTACACCTTC	CASSTLGGVGYTF
-	TRBV7-6	-	TRBJ1-5	TGTGCCAGCAGCTTAAGGGACAACGGCCATCAGCCCCAGCATTTT	CASSLRDNGHQPQHF
-	TRBV6-1	-	TRBJ1-2	TGTGCCAGCAGTGAAATGGGGGGATCGGGCTATGGCTACACCTTC	CASSEMGGSGYGYTF
-	TRBV6-5	-	TRBJ2-7	TGTGCCAGCAGTTACTCGAGTCTAGCTGGCGAGCAGTACTTC	CASSYSSLAGEQYF
few	TRBV9	-	TRBJ2-7	TGTGCCAGCAGCGTAACGGGAAAGCCCTACGAGCAGTACTTC	CASSVTGKPYEQYF
once	TRBV11-1	TRBD2	TRBJ2-1	TGTGCCAGCAGCTTAGCGGGAGAGCGGGGCACGTACAATGAGCAGTTCTTC	CASSLAGERGTYNEQFF
few	TRBV13	TRBD2	TRBJ2-5	TGTGCCAGCAGTTACCCGACTAGCGGGCAAGAGACCCAGTACTTC	CASSYPTSGQETQYF
-	TRBV7-2	-	TRBJ1-5	TGTGCCAGCAGCCCAGTGGGCAGGGCCTCCAATCAGCCCCAGCATTTT	CASSPVGRASNQPQHF
-	TRBV6-5	-	TRBJ1-2	TGTGCCAGCAAGGGGGTGGGGGCAGCGAACTATGGCTACACCTTC	CASKGVGAANYGYTF
-	TRBV6-6	-	TRBJ2-7	TGTGCCAGCAGAGACTTGGCCTTAGGAGAGCAGTACTTC	CASRDLALGEQYF
-	TRBV5-1	-	TRBJ2-7	TGCGCCAGCAGCTTTTCGGGGGCGGGAGTGAGCGAGCAGTACTTC	CASSFSGAGVSEQYF
-	TRBV27	TRBD1	TRBJ2-5	TGTGCCAGCAGTTTAGCAGGGGGAGAGACCCAGTACTTC	CASSLAGGETQYF
-	TRBV4-1	-	TRBJ1-3	TGCGCCAGCAGCCAAGCGAGGGGAGGCTCATCTGGAAACACCATATATTTT	CASSQARGGSSGNTIYF
few	TRBV6-6	TRBD2	TRBJ2-2	TGTGCCAGCAGTTCAGCGGGAGCCGGGGAGCTGTTTTTT	CASSSAGAGELFF
-	TRBV11-2	TRBD1	TRBJ2-7	TGTGCCAGCAGCAGGGGGCCTGAGCAGTACTTC	CASSRGPEQYF
-	TRBV27	-	TRBJ2-6	TGTGCCAGCAGTCTGAGGGCCGTACTAACCTCTGGGGCCAACGTCCTGACTTTC	CASSLRAVLTSGANVLTF
-	TRBV6-5	-	TRBJ1-2	TGTGCCAGCAGGGTCGGGGTCGGAGGCTACACCTTC	CASRVGVGGYTF
-	TRBV5-5	-	TRBJ1-6	TGTGCCAGCAGCTTGGCCACAGGGAGCTCCTATAATTCACCCCTCCACTTT	CASSLATGSSYNSPLHF
-	TRBV6-5	-	TRBJ2-1	TGTGCCAGCAGTTACTCGGCGACTAATGAGCAGTTCTTC	CASSYSATNEQFF
-	TRBV7-9	TRBD2	TRBJ2-1	TGTGCCAGCAGCCCACTAGGACTAGCGGGATTTAATGAGCAGTTCTTC	CASSPLGLAGFNEQFF
once	TRBV4-3	-	TRBJ2-3	TGCGCCAGCAGCCAAGATTGGGTAACAGGTCATTCCCCTAGCACAGATACGCAGTATTTT	CASSQDWVTGHSPSTDTQYF
-	TRBV19	TRBD1	TRBJ1-1	TGTGCCAGTAGTTGGGGGACAGGAGCTGAAGCTTTCTTT	CASSWGTGAEAFF
few	TRBV7-3	-	TRBJ2-6	TGTGCCAGCAGCTTCCCGGGAAAGCCTGGGGCCAACGTCCTGACTTTC	CASSFPGKPGANVLTF
-	TRBV5-4	TRBD1	TRBJ1-3	TGTGCCAGCAGCTTGGATAGACAGGGGTCGAACACCATATATTTT	CASSLDRQGSNTIYF
-	TRBV7-2	-	TRBJ2-5	TGTGCCAGCAGCTTAGCTGGGAGCGGGGAGACCCAGTACTTC	CASSLAGSGETQYF
-	TRBV19	TRBD1	TRBJ2-4	TGTGCCAGTAGTCCCCGGGACAGGGGGCTATTGGACATTCAGTACTTC	CASSPRDRGLLDIQYF
-	TRBV18	-	TRBJ2-7	TGTGCCAGCTCAACTACTGAGGGACTGATCTCCTACGAGCAGTACTTC	CASSTTEGLISYEQYF
-	TRBV5-5	TRBD1	TRBJ1-4	TGTGCCAGCAGCCCTTCTCTACCGGGACAGGGTGGAGAAAAACTGTTTTTT	CASSPSLPGQGGEKLFF
-	TRBV7-2	TRBD2	TRBJ2-3	TGTGCCAGCAGCTTACAGCGGGGGGCCCAAGATACGCAGTATTTT	CASSLQRGAQDTQYF
-	TRBV18	-	TRBJ1-2	TGTGCCAGCTCACTACGCCGGGACACGGGAAACTATGGCTACACCTTC	CASSLRRDTGNYGYTF
-	TRBV27	-	TRBJ1-2	TGTGCCAGCAGTTCCTGGGGCCCCAACTATGGCTACACCTTC	CASSSWGPNYGYTF
-	TRBV14	TRBD2	TRBJ2-1	TGTGCCAGCAGCACGTCAAGCGGGACCTACAATGAGCAGTTCTTC	CASSTSSGTYNEQFF
-	TRBV14	-	TRBJ2-7	TGTGCCAGCAGCGCCCACGGGAGATGGGACGAGCAGTACTTC	CASSAHGRWDEQYF
-	TRBV2	TRBD2	TRBJ2-1	TGTGCCAGCACTTTTCAACTAGCGGGAGGCAACAATGAGCAGTTCTTC	CASTFQLAGGNNEQFF
-	TRBV9	-	TRBJ2-7	TGTGCCAGCAGCGTAGATCGGGGTACGTCTTACGAGCAGTACTTC	CASSVDRGTSYEQYF
-	TRBV7-3	-	TRBJ2-4	TGTGCCAGCAGCCCAGGGGGGAAAAACATTCAGTACTTC	CASSPGGKNIQYF
-	TRBV7-3	TRBD2	TRBJ2-2	TGTGCCAGCAGCTCTAGCGGGGAGAACACCGGGGAGCTGTTTTTT	CASSSSGENTGELFF